The table lists the clone carrying this T cell receptor (beta chain) with many counts. What it recognizes is unknown. These data come from a study of T cells in Graves' hyperthyroidism and ophthalmopathy. The V gene lost 0 bases and the J gene lost 3 bases, with 9 bases spanning the gap. This CDR3 contains 14 residues. Study-level points and caveats: Blood also carried most thyroid clonotypes expanded above 0.001.

Fresh peripheral blood, 10 ml, yielded the PBMCs. TCR beta CDR3 regions were amplified from RNA transcripts. With the HTBI primer set, the TCR CDR3 went through a first round of RT-PCR. MiXCR, applied by TCRdb to the multiplex PCR reads, yields one record per CDR3 protein. The sample includes about 350,000 distinct CDR3 sequences, around 14% of them seen just once. This receptor was obtained from a woman aged 25 to 39 with Graves' hyperthyroidism. Material: blood. This chain joins TRBV12-3 or TRBV12-4 and TRBJ2-7, with D possibly matching TRBD1 (5 bases). CDR3 protein: CASSLALGVYEQYF. The CDR3, as DNA: TGTGCCAGCAGTTTAGCGCTAGGGGTCTACGAGCAGTACTTC.